A single sample is the source of the 3 T cell receptor beta chains below, sequenced in a study of beta chain features in type 1 diabetes. The entirety of the isolated RNA underwent reverse transcription, so expressed TCRB transcripts were sequenced. Profiled with immunoSEQ multiplex PCR; TCRdb holds only in-frame clones, not every one. The table records about 360,000 clones, roughly 13% of them present only once. What was sequenced was naive CD4+ T cells from blood. Source of these receptors: a man between 18 and 35 years old in good health.

This clone has a handful of counts. V is TRBV30 and J is TRBJ1-5, with TRBD1 matching 7 bases. The germline CDR1 and CDR2 sequences are GTSNPN and SVGIG (reference sequence). V dropped 2 bases and J dropped 2; count of bases not matched to a gene: 6. CDR3 length equals 15 residues. The CDR3 reads CAWSPQGNGNQPQHF. In nucleotides, the CDR3 is TGTGCCTGGAGTCCACAGGGGAATGGCAATCAGCCCCAGCATTTT.

The gene calls are TRBV2 and TRBJ2-2; D remains unclear. In germline, CDR1 is SNHLY, CDR2 FYNNEI. V lost 5 bases and J 0 bases, leaving 4 bases between the germline ends. This CDR3 comprises 13 residues. The CDR3 spells CASSQTNTGELFF. DNA of the CDR3: TGTGCCAGCAGTCAGACGAACACCGGGGAGCTGTTTTTT.

This clone has only a few counts. V usage is TRBV27 and J usage is TRBJ2-1, with 7 bases fitting TRBD2. The CDR3 extends over 14 amino acids. The junction had 11 bases not matched to a gene; V was cut back by 5 bases and J by 10 bases. Germline CDR1 and CDR2: MNHEY and SMNVEV (reference sequence). Written as DNA, the CDR3 is TGTGCCAGCAGTGGCCGGACTAGGGAGGGGGAGCAGTTCTTC. Protein sequence: CASSGRTREGEQFF.